This T cell receptor beta chain was sequenced during a study of cytomegalovirus exposure and HLA in healthy donors. The length of the CDR3 is 14 residues. V trimming: 6 bases; J trimming: 2 bases; junction bases outside the gene matches: 7. Germline loops: CDR1 MNHNS, CDR2 SASEGT. Despite likely unrecorded immune exposures, the donors were nominally healthy at the time of sampling. The PCR employed 60 Vbeta primers together with 13 Jbeta primers. The method was immunoSEQ multiplex PCR; TCRdb's version includes in-frame clones alone and lacks a portion of them. The sample carries 120,000 to 150,000 clones, about 79% recorded once.

Input material: PBMCs. This sequence originates from a male donor in good health and CMV-seronegative. This sequence joins TRBV6-1 and TRBJ2-7, with 7 bases that match TRBD2. Here the CDR3 reads CASSLAEPAYEQYF. In DNA, the CDR3 is TGTGCCAGCAGCCTAGCGGAACCCGCCTACGAGCAGTACTTC.